A selection of T cell receptor beta chains follows, all from one sample in a study of shared clonotypes between healthy human individuals. TCRdb's copy holds only in-frame clones and misses some; the assay was immunoSEQ multiplex PCR. The sample consists of under 1,100,000 clones, 75% to 85% of them appearing once. The sequenced sample consisted of memory CD4+ T cells from PBMCs. The receptors come from a man between 18 and 35 years old in good health. Some clones in this sample may be carry-over from other donors' samples. Both conserved end residues are part of each CDR3. A D gene is named only where the DNA matches it firmly. Expanded clones are given a class, and other clones once, few, many or no size at all.

v_call: TRBV4-1
cdr3_length: 14
clone_size: NA
j_call: TRBJ2-5
d_call: NA
cdr3_nt: TGCGCCAGCAGCCGGCAGATCCTTCAAGAGACCCAGTACTTC
cdr3_aa: CASSRQILQETQYF

v_call: TRBV10-1
cdr3_length: 16
clone_size: NA
j_call: TRBJ2-1
d_call: NA
cdr3_nt: TGCGCCAGCAGTGATGCCTTGCCTAGCTCCTACAATGAGCAGTTCTTC
cdr3_aa: CASSDALPSSYNEQFF

v_call: TRBV28
cdr3_length: 15
clone_size: NA
j_call: TRBJ2-2
d_call: TRBD1
cdr3_nt: TGTGCCAGCAGTTCACAGGGGGCTGGGACCGGGGAGCTGTTTTTT
cdr3_aa: CASSSQGAGTGELFF

v_call: TRBV4-3
cdr3_length: 16
clone_size: many
j_call: TRBJ1-3
d_call: NA
cdr3_nt: TGCGCCAGCAGCCTCGTGGGACCTGACTCTGGAAACACCATATATTTT
cdr3_aa: CASSLVGPDSGNTIYF

v_call: TRBV7-2
cdr3_length: 14
clone_size: few
j_call: TRBJ1-1
d_call: TRBD1
cdr3_nt: TGTGCCAGCAGCCCACAGGGGGGCGACACTGAAGCTTTCTTT
cdr3_aa: CASSPQGGDTEAFF

v_call: TRBV5-4
cdr3_length: 16
clone_size: NA
j_call: TRBJ2-2
d_call: TRBD2
cdr3_nt: TGTGCCAGCAGCTCCTTAGCGGGCTCGCCGACCGGGGAGCTGTTTTTT
cdr3_aa: CASSSLAGSPTGELFF

v_call: TRBV9
cdr3_length: 12
clone_size: few
j_call: TRBJ2-5
d_call: TRBD1
cdr3_nt: TGTGCCAGCAGCCATGGGACAGGAGCCCAGTACTTC
cdr3_aa: CASSHGTGAQYF

v_call: TRBV5-5
cdr3_length: 15
clone_size: NA
j_call: TRBJ2-7
d_call: TRBD2
cdr3_nt: TGTGCCAGCAGCTTGGTCGGACTAGCGGGCTACGAGCAGTACTTC
cdr3_aa: CASSLVGLAGYEQYF

v_call: TRBV5-1
cdr3_length: 13
clone_size: NA
j_call: TRBJ1-1
d_call: NA
cdr3_nt: TGCGCCAGCAGCTTCAAGGGGAGCACTGAAGCTTTCTTT
cdr3_aa: CASSFKGSTEAFF

v_call: TRBV5-4
cdr3_length: 15
clone_size: NA
j_call: TRBJ2-7
d_call: TRBD1
cdr3_nt: TGTGCCAGCAGCTTGGCCTTCAGGGGGACGGGAGAGCAGTACTTC
cdr3_aa: CASSLAFRGTGEQYF

v_call: TRBV4-1
cdr3_length: 15
clone_size: NA
j_call: TRBJ2-1
d_call: NA
cdr3_nt: TGCGCCAGCAGCCAAGGGGCACAGGGAAACAATGAGCAGTTCTTC
cdr3_aa: CASSQGAQGNNEQFF

v_call: TRBV28
cdr3_length: 14
clone_size: NA
j_call: TRBJ1-3
d_call: NA
cdr3_nt: TGTGCCAGCCAGCTCCCCGACTCTGGAAACACCATATATTTT
cdr3_aa: CASQLPDSGNTIYF

v_call: TRBV12-5
cdr3_length: 14
clone_size: NA
j_call: TRBJ2-3
d_call: NA
cdr3_nt: TGTGCTAGTGCCAAGGTCCAGGGGACAGATACGCAGTATTTT
cdr3_aa: CASAKVQGTDTQYF

v_call: TRBV10-2
cdr3_length: 14
clone_size: NA
j_call: TRBJ1-2
d_call: NA
cdr3_nt: TGCGCCAGCAGGCAGGGAGGTCTTGGCTATGGCTACACCTTC
cdr3_aa: CASRQGGLGYGYTF

v_call: TRBV7-9
cdr3_length: 12
clone_size: NA
j_call: TRBJ2-3
d_call: NA
cdr3_nt: TGTGCCAGCAGCCCGCACACAGATACGCAGTATTTT
cdr3_aa: CASSPHTDTQYF

v_call: TRBV7-9
cdr3_length: 19
clone_size: few
j_call: TRBJ1-1
d_call: TRBD1
cdr3_nt: TGTGCCAGCAGCTTCCCCTCGGGACAGGGGCGATCCTATGCGGCTGAAGCTTTCTTT
cdr3_aa: CASSFPSGQGRSYAAEAFF

v_call: TRBV4-3
cdr3_length: 15
clone_size: once
j_call: TRBJ2-5
d_call: NA
cdr3_nt: TGCGCCAGCAGCCAAGATACGGGGCTCCGAGAGACCCAGTACTTC
cdr3_aa: CASSQDTGLRETQYF

v_call: TRBV7-2
cdr3_length: 14
clone_size: few
j_call: TRBJ1-2
d_call: NA
cdr3_nt: TGTGCCAGCAGCCAGGCAGGGGTGGTCTATGGCTACACCTTC
cdr3_aa: CASSQAGVVYGYTF

v_call: TRBV28
cdr3_length: 15
clone_size: many
j_call: TRBJ2-5
d_call: TRBD1
cdr3_nt: TGTGCCAGCAGTCCCGCCGGGACAGTTGAAGAGACCCAGTACTTC
cdr3_aa: CASSPAGTVEETQYF

v_call: TRBV28
cdr3_length: 14
clone_size: NA
j_call: TRBJ2-7
d_call: TRBD2
cdr3_nt: TGTGCCAGCAGGCGACTAGCGGGAATCTACGAGCAGTACTTC
cdr3_aa: CASRRLAGIYEQYF

v_call: TRBV11-2
cdr3_length: 15
clone_size: NA
j_call: TRBJ2-5
d_call: TRBD2
cdr3_nt: TGTGCCAGCCAAAACCTCGCGGGAGGGCGGGAGACCCAGTACTTC
cdr3_aa: CASQNLAGGRETQYF

v_call: TRBV28
cdr3_length: 17
clone_size: NA
j_call: TRBJ1-5
d_call: NA
cdr3_nt: TGTGCCAGCAGTTTACCCTGGGGCCGCCTAAGCAATCAGCCCCAGCATTTT
cdr3_aa: CASSLPWGRLSNQPQHF